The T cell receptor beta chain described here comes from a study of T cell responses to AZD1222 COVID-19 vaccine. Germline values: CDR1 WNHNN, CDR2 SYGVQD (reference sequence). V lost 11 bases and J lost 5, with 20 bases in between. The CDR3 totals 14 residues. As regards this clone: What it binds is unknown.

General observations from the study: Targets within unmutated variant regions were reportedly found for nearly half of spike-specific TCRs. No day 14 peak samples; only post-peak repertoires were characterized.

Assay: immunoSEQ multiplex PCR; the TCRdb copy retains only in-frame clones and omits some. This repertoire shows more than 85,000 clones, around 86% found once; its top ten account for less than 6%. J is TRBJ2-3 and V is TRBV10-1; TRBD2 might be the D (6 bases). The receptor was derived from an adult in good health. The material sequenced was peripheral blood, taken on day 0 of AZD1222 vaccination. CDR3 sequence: CAFKGGEERDTQYF. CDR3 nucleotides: TGCGCCTTTAAAGGAGGGGAAGAAAGAGATACGCAGTATTTT.